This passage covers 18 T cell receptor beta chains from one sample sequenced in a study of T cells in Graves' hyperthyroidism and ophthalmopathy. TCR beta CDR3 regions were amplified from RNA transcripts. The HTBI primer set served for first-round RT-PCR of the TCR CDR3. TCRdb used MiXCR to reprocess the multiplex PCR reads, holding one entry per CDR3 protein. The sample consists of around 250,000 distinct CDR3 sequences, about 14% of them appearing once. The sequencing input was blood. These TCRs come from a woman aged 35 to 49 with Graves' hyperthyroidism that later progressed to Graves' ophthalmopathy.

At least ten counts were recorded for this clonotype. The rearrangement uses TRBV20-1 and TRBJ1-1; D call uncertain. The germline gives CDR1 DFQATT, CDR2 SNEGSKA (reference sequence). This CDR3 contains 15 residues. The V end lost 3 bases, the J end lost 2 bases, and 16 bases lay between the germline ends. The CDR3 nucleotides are TGCAGTGCTAGGCGTCCGGGCCAGCTAAACACTGAAGCTTTCTTT. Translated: CSARRPGQLNTEAFF.

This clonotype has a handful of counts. The CDR3 is CAVGEEYSNQPQHF. The CDR3 DNA sequence: TGTGCCGTTGGGGAGGAGTATAGCAATCAGCCCCAGCATTTT. The chain recombines TRBV7-2 with TRBJ1-5; D gene uncertain. V dropped 11 bases and J dropped 0 bases, with 14 bases sitting between them. CDR1 and CDR2 from the germline V gene are SGHTA and FQGNSA. The CDR3 covers 14 residues. The whole variable domain, remainder taken from reference TRBV7-2 and TRBJ1-5, is GAGVSQSPSNKVTEKGKDVELRCDPISGHTALYWYRQSLGQGLEFLIYFQGNSAPDKSGLPSDRFSAERTGGSVSTLTIQRTQQEDSAVYLCAVGEEYSNQPQHFGDGTRLSIL.

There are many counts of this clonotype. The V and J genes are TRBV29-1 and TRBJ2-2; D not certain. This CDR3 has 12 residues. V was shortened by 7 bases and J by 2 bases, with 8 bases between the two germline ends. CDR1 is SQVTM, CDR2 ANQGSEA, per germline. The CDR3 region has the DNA TGCAGCGCATCTCATAACACCGGGGAGCTGTTTTTT. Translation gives CSASHNTGELFF.

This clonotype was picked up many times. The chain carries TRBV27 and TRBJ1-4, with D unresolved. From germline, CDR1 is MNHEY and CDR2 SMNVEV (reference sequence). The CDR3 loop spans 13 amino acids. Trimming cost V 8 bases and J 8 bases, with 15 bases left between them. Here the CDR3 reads CASGPFPGEKLFF. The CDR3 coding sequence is TGTGCCAGCGGCCCCTTCCCTGGGGAAAAACTGTTTTTT.

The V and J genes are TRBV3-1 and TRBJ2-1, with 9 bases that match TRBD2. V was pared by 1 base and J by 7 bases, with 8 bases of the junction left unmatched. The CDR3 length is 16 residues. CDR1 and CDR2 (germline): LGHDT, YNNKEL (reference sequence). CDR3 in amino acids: CASSQVTSGKRNEQFF. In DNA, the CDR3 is TGTGCCAGCAGCCAAGTGACTAGCGGCAAAAGAAATGAGCAGTTCTTC.

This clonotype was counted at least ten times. CDR3 sequence (DNA): TGCAGTGCTAGGTACAGGACGGGTCAGCCCCAGCATTTT. Translating it yields CSARYRTGQPQHF. V gene TRBV20-1 combines with J gene TRBJ1-5, with D possibly being TRBD1 (5 bases). With 3 bases removed from V and 6 bases from J, the gap between germline ends came to 12 bases. Germline CDR1 DFQATT, CDR2 SNEGSKA (reference sequence). This CDR3 region has 13 residues.

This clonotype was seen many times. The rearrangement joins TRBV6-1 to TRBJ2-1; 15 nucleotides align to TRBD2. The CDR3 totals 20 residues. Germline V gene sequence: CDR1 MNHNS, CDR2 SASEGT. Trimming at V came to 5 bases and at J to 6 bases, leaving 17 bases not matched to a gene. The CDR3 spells CASSYLRTSGRVWFPNEQFF. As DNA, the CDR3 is TGTGCCAGCAGTTACCTACGGACTAGCGGGAGGGTTTGGTTCCCCAATGAGCAGTTCTTC.

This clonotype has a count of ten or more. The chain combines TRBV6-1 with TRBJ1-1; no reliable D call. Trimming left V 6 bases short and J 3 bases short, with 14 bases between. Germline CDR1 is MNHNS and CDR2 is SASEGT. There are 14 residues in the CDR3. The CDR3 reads CASRRTAVDTEAFF. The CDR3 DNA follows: TGTGCCAGCAGGCGGACGGCTGTTGACACTGAAGCTTTCTTT.

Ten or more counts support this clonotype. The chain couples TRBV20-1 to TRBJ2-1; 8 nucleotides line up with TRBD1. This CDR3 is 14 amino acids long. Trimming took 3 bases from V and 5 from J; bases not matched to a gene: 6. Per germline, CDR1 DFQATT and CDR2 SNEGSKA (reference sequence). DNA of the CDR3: TGCAGTGCTAGGAGTCAGGGGGCGAACAATGAGCAGTTCTTC. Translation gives CSARSQGANNEQFF.

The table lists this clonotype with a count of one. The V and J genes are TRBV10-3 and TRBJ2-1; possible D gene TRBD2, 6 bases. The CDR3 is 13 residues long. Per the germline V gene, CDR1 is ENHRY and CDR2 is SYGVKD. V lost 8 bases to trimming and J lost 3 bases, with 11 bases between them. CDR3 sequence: CAIGAGNYNEQFF. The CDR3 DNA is TGTGCCATCGGGGCGGGAAACTACAATGAGCAGTTCTTC.

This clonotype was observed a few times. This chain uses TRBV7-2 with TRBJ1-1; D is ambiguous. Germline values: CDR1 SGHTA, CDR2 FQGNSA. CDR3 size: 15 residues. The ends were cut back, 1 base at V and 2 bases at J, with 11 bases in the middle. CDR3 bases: TGTGCCAGCAGCTTAGGGGCAGGACTTAACACTGAAGCTTTCTTT. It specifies CASSLGAGLNTEAFF.

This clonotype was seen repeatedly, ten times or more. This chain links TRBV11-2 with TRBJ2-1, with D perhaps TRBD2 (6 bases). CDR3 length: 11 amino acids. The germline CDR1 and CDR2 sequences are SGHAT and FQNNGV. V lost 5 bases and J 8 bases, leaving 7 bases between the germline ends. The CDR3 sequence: CASSPSDEQFF. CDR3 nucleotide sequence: TGTGCCAGCAGCCCTAGCGATGAGCAGTTCTTC.

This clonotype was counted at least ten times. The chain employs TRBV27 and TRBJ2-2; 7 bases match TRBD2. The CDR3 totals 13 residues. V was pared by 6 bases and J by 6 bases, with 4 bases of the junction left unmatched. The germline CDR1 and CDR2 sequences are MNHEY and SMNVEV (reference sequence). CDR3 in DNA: TGTGCCAGCAGCCCGACTAGCTCCGGGGAGCTGTTTTTT. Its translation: CASSPTSSGELFF.

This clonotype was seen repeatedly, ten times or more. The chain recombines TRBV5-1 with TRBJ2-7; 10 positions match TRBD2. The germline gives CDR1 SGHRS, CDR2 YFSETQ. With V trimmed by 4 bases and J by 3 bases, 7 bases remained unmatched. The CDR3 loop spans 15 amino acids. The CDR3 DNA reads TGCGCCAGCAGCCCCACTAGCGGGAACGTCTACGAGCAGTACTTC. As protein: CASSPTSGNVYEQYF. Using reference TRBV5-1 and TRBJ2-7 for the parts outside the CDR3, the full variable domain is KAGVTQTPRYLIKTRGQQVTLSCSPISGHRSVSWYQQTPGQGLQFLFEYFSETQRNKGNFPGRFSGRQFSNSRSEMNVSTLELGDSALYLCASSPTSGNVYEQYFGPGTRLTVT.

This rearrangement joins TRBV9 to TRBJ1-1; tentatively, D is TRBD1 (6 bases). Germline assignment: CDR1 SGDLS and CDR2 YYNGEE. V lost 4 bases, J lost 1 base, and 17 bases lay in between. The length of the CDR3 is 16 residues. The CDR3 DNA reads TGTGCCAGCAGCTCCGGGGGGCCCAGGGAGAACACTGAAGCTTTCTTT. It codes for CASSSGGPRENTEAFF.

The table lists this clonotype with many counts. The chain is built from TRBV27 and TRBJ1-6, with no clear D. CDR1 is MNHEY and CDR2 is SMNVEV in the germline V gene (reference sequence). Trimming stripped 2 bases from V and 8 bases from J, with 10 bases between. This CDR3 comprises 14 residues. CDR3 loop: CASSLRAWDSPLHF. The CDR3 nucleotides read TGTGCCAGCAGTTTACGGGCCTGGGATTCACCCCTCCACTTT.

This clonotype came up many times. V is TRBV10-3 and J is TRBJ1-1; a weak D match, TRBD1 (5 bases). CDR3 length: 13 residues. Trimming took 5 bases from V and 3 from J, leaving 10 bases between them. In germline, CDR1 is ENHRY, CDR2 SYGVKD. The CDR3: CAISFQGDTEAFF. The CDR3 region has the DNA TGTGCCATCAGTTTCCAGGGTGACACTGAAGCTTTCTTT.

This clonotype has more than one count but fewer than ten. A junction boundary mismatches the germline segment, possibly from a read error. CDR3 DNA: TGTGCCAGCCAAAGGCAGAGAATAACCGGGGAGGTGTTTTTT. This sequence encodes CASQRQRITGEVFF. The chain joins TRBV19 to TRBJ2-2; D might be TRBD2 (6 bases). There are 14 residues in the CDR3. Germline CDR1 and CDR2: LNHDA and SQIVND (reference sequence).